The next 18 T cell receptor beta chains were all read from a single sample in a study of blood T cell repertoires in COVID-19. TCRdb's table, derived via immunoSEQ multiplex PCR, lists solely in-frame clones and lacks some. The sample contains about 180,000 clones, 65% to 90% of which appear only once. Sequencing used peripheral blood. Every receptor here comes from a human donor in a cohort sampled during active COVID-19.

The V and J genes are TRBV7-9 and TRBJ1-2, with D tentatively TRBD1 (5 bases). Germline CDR1 reads SEHNR; CDR2 reads FQNEAQ (reference sequence). This CDR3 region has 13 residues. Trimming removed 5 bases from V and 8 bases from J, with 15 bases in between. CDR3 nucleotides: TGTGCCAGCAGCCAGGGTTTAATGGAGGGCTACACCTTC. Translated, it gives CASSQGLMEGYTF.

The chain links TRBV25-1 to TRBJ1-6; tentatively, D is TRBD1 (5 bases). The CDR3 has 15 amino acids. Germline CDR1 MGHDK, CDR2 SYGVNS. With 2 bases removed from V and 9 bases from J, the gap between germline ends came to 14 bases. The CDR3 here is CASSEEVTGLSPLHF. CDR3 nucleotide sequence: TGTGCCAGCAGTGAAGAGGTCACAGGTCTTTCACCCCTCCACTTT. Full variable domain (remainder filled in from reference TRBV25-1 and TRBJ1-6): EADIYQTPRYLVIGTGKKITLECSQTMGHDKMYWYQQDPGMELHLIHYSYGVNSTEKGDLSSESTVSRIRTEHFPLTLESARPSHTSQYLCASSEEVTGLSPLHFGNGTRLTVT.

This clone was recorded a few times. The chain has TRBV28 and TRBJ1-1, with 7 positions matching TRBD1. The V and J ends lost 7 bases and 0 bases, in that order; junction bases with no gene match: 8. The CDR3 extends over 15 amino acids. The V gene's germline CDR1 is MDHEN and CDR2 SYDVKM. The CDR3 nucleotides read TGTGCCAGCAACCCGGACAGGATACTGAACACTGAAGCTTTCTTT. The encoded protein is CASNPDRILNTEAFF.

V and J are TRBV7-6 and TRBJ1-1, with 10 bases matching TRBD1. CDR1 SGHVS and CDR2 FNYEAQ come from the germline V gene. This CDR3 region has 15 residues. Trimming cost V 4 bases and J 4 bases; bases outside gene matches: 6. The CDR3 sequence: CASSSRTGGITEAFF. CDR3 in DNA: TGTGCCAGCAGCTCCAGGACAGGGGGGATCACTGAAGCTTTCTTT.

The rearrangement uses TRBV7-2 and TRBJ1-3, with D unresolved. The CDR3 covers 15 residues. With 2 bases removed from V and 4 bases from J, the gap between germline ends came to 12 bases. The germline V gene has CDR1 SGHTA and CDR2 FQGNSA. CDR3 sequence (DNA): TGTGCCAGCAGCTTAATCGTTAGCGGAGGAAACACCATATATTTT. Protein sequence: CASSLIVSGGNTIYF.

The chain has TRBV6-5 and TRBJ2-3; TRBD1 aligns across 8 bases. V dropped 2 bases and J dropped 1; count of bases not matched to a gene: 5. The CDR3 length is 16 residues. In germline, CDR1 is MNHEY, CDR2 SVGAGI. This chain's CDR3 is CASSYAQGGGTDTQYF. DNA for the CDR3: TGTGCCAGCAGTTACGCACAGGGGGGCGGCACAGATACGCAGTATTTT.

The gene calls are TRBV2 and TRBJ1-2, with D unclear. CDR3 length: 12 residues. Trimming removed 10 bases from V and 4 bases from J, with 13 bases in between. Germline assignment: CDR1 SNHLY and CDR2 FYNNEI. CDR3 region: CAKTGFPYGYTF. The CDR3 bases are TGTGCCAAGACGGGGTTTCCCTATGGCTACACCTTC.

The J gene is TRBJ2-3, the V gene TRBV6-1; TRBD2 is a possible D gene (5 bases). The CDR3 length is 15 residues. The V gene's germline CDR1 is MNHNS and CDR2 SASEGT. The V end was cut by 1 base, the J end by 2 bases, with 10 bases between. CDR3 in DNA: TGTGCCAGCAGTGAAGTCGCGGGCAACACAGATACGCAGTATTTT. Protein sequence: CASSEVAGNTDTQYF.

J is TRBJ2-7 and V is TRBV3-1 (or the pseudogene TRBV3-2); 11 nucleotides align to TRBD2. This CDR3 region has 15 residues. Trimming took 1 base from V and 2 from J; bases not matched to a gene: 1. Germline values: CDR1 LGHDT, CDR2 YNNKEL (reference sequence). The CDR3 bases are TGTGCCAGCAGCCAAGGACTAGCGGGACCCTACGAGCAGTACTTC. Its protein product is CASSQGLAGPYEQYF.

CDR3 in amino acids: CASSPRGGGAISTYEQYF. The CDR3 region has the DNA TGTGCCAGCAGTCCTCGGGGCGGGGGCGCGATTAGTACCTACGAGCAGTACTTC. The chain combines TRBV28 with TRBJ2-7; weak D call: TRBD2 (7 bases). The CDR3 covers 18 residues. The germline V gene has CDR1 MDHEN and CDR2 SYDVKM. Trimming cost V 5 bases and J 2 bases, with 25 bases left between them.

This clone was seen only once. This chain uses TRBV18 with TRBJ2-7; 7 positions match TRBD1. This CDR3 spans 14 amino acids. Germline CDR1 reads KGHSH; CDR2 reads LQKENI. V gave up 3 bases and J gave up 0 bases; unmatched junction bases: 2. CDR3 residues: CASSPGTDSYEQYF. The CDR3 coding sequence is TGTGCCAGCTCACCTGGGACAGACTCCTACGAGCAGTACTTC.

The rearrangement links TRBV4-3 to TRBJ1-2, with a weak D call TRBD1 (6 bases). The germline V gene has CDR1 LGHNA and CDR2 YSLEER. Trimming took off 1 base at V and 2 bases at J, with 14 bases between the two ends. There are 16 residues in the CDR3. CDR3 loop: CASSQGTMGANYGYTF. The CDR3 bases are TGCGCCAGCAGCCAAGGAACCATGGGGGCGAACTATGGCTACACCTTC.

In regard to this clone: A much bigger clone sits one base away, suggesting this may be a read error. The rearrangement joins TRBV5-1 to TRBJ1-2; possibly TRBD1 for D (5 bases). V lost 0 bases to trimming and J lost 4 bases, with 7 bases between them. Germline CDR1 is SGHRS and CDR2 is YFSETQ. This CDR3 region has 13 residues. CDR3 in DNA: TGCGCCAGCAGCTTGGCGGGGGGCTATGGCTACACCTTC. As protein: CASSLAGGYGYTF.

V gene TRBV28 combines with J gene TRBJ2-1, with 10 bases identical to TRBD2. Trimming cost V 1 base and J 4 bases; bases outside gene matches: 7. The CDR3 extends over 17 amino acids. CDR1 MDHEN and CDR2 SYDVKM come from the germline V gene. CDR3 sequence (DNA): TGTGCCAGCAGTTTATTCCAAGCGGGAGGGGGTTACAATGAGCAGTTCTTC. Translating it yields CASSLFQAGGGYNEQFF.

The CDR3 loop reads CASSPTGTVKNEQYF. CDR3 in DNA: TGTGCCAGCAGTCCCACCGGGACAGTGAAGAACGAGCAGTACTTC. V gene TRBV27 combines with J gene TRBJ2-7; 7 bases map to TRBD1. Trimming took 5 bases from V and 5 from J; bases not matched to a gene: 12. The germline CDR1 and CDR2 sequences are MNHEY and SMNVEV (reference sequence). The CDR3 totals 15 residues.

The chain is built from TRBV3-1 (or the pseudogene TRBV3-2) and TRBJ1-1; D ambiguous. The CDR3 runs 14 residues. CDR1 is LGHDT, CDR2 YNNKEL, per germline (reference sequence). Deletions cut 1 base from V and 1 base from J, with 7 bases between. CDR3 in DNA: TGTGCCAGCAGCCAAGTAATAGAGAACACTGAAGCTTTCTTT. Its protein is CASSQVIENTEAFF.

This clone showed up many times. This sequence joins TRBV10-1 and TRBJ2-7; the D gene is possibly TRBD2 (5 bases). The length of the CDR3 is 14 residues. The germline V gene encodes CDR1 WNHNN and CDR2 SYGVQD (reference sequence). Between the trimmed V and J ends, which lost 4 bases and 6 bases, there was a span of 16 bases. The CDR3 is CASSVQRASGEQYF. The CDR3 DNA reads as TGCGCCAGCAGTGTCCAGAGGGCAAGTGGCGAGCAGTACTTC.

The gene calls are TRBV7-9 and TRBJ2-7, with D possibly matching TRBD1 (6 bases). Germline V gives CDR1 SEHNR, CDR2 FQNEAQ (reference sequence). V was shortened by 0 bases and J by 3 bases, with 9 bases between the two germline ends. The CDR3 has 14 residues. The CDR3 here is CASSLAGRGYEQYF. The CDR3 nucleotides are TGTGCCAGCAGCTTAGCGGGCAGGGGCTACGAGCAGTACTTC.